This T cell receptor (beta chain) was retrieved from a study of T cells after yellow fever vaccination. Study overall: SMART-Seq v4 Ultra Low Input prepared the low-cell-number fractions.

TCRdb reprocessed the 5' RACE reads via MiXCR and lists one record per CDR3 protein. This sample carries a few hundred thousand distinct CDR3 sequences, around 6.8% of them seen once, and the ten largest clones take over 15%. Study conclusions and caveats: Most clones from primary vaccination were detected again post-booster (96% CD4, 88% CD8).

Germline V lookup: CDR1 SEHNR, CDR2 FQNEAQ (reference sequence). This CDR3 has 14 residues. Trimming pared 2 bases from V and 4 bases from J, leaving 11 bases between. Concerning this clonotype itself: As yet, its antigen is unknown.

The source of this sequence is a man aged 18 to 29 who received the YFV17D yellow fever vaccine. Material: PBMCs, obtained 35 to 50 days after the first yellow fever vaccination. The V call is TRBV7-9, the J call TRBJ1-1; D might be TRBD1 (5 bases). CDR3 loop: CASSLFLGGTEAFF. In DNA form, the CDR3 reads TGTGCCAGCAGCTTATTCCTCGGGGGCACTGAAGCTTTCTTT.